The 25 T cell receptor beta chains listed next were all sequenced from one sample in a study of shared clonotypes between healthy human individuals (TCRdb year 2020). Library preparation used the immunoSEQ multiplex PCR assay. TCRdb re-hosts the immuneACCESS table, in-frame sequences only. Its copies lack some clones; in the studies checked, an unresolved V gene accounts for under half of them, and the cause for the rest is not known. Recorded for this sample are about 1 million clones; roughly 70% of them occurred a single time. The ten largest clones represent approximately 1.5% of the sample. The specimen sequenced was memory CD4+ T cells sorted from blood. Interpreted using the paper, the cell subset or site label stands for: CD45RA-negative fraction. These receptor sequences come from a man aged 18 to 30 in good health.

This sequence joins TRBV6-4 and TRBJ2-5, with a tentative D call TRBD1 (6 bases). V lost 6 bases, J lost 5 bases, and 22 bases lay in between. The CDR3 has 16 amino acids. The germline V gene encodes CDR1 MRHNA and CDR2 SNTAGT. DNA for the CDR3: TGTGCCAGCAGAGGGGCCGGAGCAGGGGTAGGGGAGACCCAGTACTTC. Amino acid sequence: CASRGAGAGVGETQYF.

This rearrangement joins TRBV11-3 to TRBJ2-1; TRBD1 is a possible D gene (6 bases). The length of the CDR3 is 14 residues. Between the trimmed V and J ends, which lost 5 bases and 5 bases, there was a span of 13 bases. From germline, CDR1 is SGHNT and CDR2 YENEEA. The CDR3 coding sequence is TGTGCCAGCAGCCCGGGACAAGGAGACAATGAGCAGTTCTTC. Residues: CASSPGQGDNEQFF.

This clone occurred a few times. This sequence joins TRBV5-1 and TRBJ2-3; D is uncertain. Germline loops: CDR1 SGHRS, CDR2 YFSETQ. V lost 2 bases and J lost 5, with 12 bases in between. There are 14 residues in the CDR3. CDR3 DNA: TGCGCCAGCAGCTTAAGGGCTGGTGGAGATACGCAGTATTTT. This sequence encodes CASSLRAGGDTQYF.

The chain combines TRBV7-2 with TRBJ1-1; the match to TRBD1 covers 7 bases. The V gene end was trimmed by 3 bases and the J gene end by 4 bases; junction bases not matched to a gene: 5. CDR1 and CDR2 (germline): SGHTA, FQGNSA. The CDR3 consists of 14 residues. This CDR3 is CASSFTGEGTEAFF. The CDR3 nucleotides read TGTGCCAGCAGCTTTACAGGGGAAGGCACTGAAGCTTTCTTT.

The CDR3 reads CASSPYGGVGYEQYF. The CDR3 DNA follows: TGTGCCAGCTCACCATACGGGGGTGTGGGTTACGAGCAGTACTTC. J is TRBJ2-7 and V is TRBV18; a weak D match, TRBD2 (6 bases). Trimming removed 2 bases at V and 4 bases at J, with 15 bases between. Germline V gene data show CDR1 as KGHSH and CDR2 as LQKENI. This CDR3 is built from 15 residues.

This clone has more than one count but fewer than ten. The chain has TRBV7-9 and TRBJ1-4; the D is unclear. The length of the CDR3 is 14 residues. The germline V gene has CDR1 SEHNR and CDR2 FQNEAQ (reference sequence). DNA of the CDR3: TGTGCTCTTAGGTGGGTTTCAACTAATGAAAAACTGTTTTTT. Translating it yields CALRWVSTNEKLFF. Supplemented by reference TRBV7-9 and TRBJ1-4, the full variable domain reads DTGVSQNPRHKITKRGQNVTFRCDPISEHNRLYWYRQTLGQGPEFLTYFQNEAQLEKSRLLSDRFSAERPKGSFSTLEIQRTEQGDSAMYLCALRWVSTNEKLFFGSGTQLSVL.

The chain uses TRBV5-1 and TRBJ2-7; D possibly corresponds to TRBD1 (5 bases). Germline assignment: CDR1 SGHRS and CDR2 YFSETQ. The CDR3 totals 15 residues. V lost 4 bases, J lost 2 bases, and 16 bases lay in between. The DNA for the CDR3 is TGCGCCAGCAGCCGAACACCCGACAGTCCCTACGAGCAGTACTTC. Protein sequence: CASSRTPDSPYEQYF.

Only a few counts were recorded for this clone. A much larger clone differs from this one at a single base, so this may be a read error. The rearrangement joins TRBV11-2 to TRBJ1-5; D gene ambiguous. The CDR3 is 13 amino acids. Looked up from germline, CDR1 is SGHAT and CDR2 is FQNNGV. V was pared by 6 bases and J by 2 bases, with 8 bases between. In DNA form, the CDR3 reads TGTGCCAGCAGTTGGTCAGGCAATCAGCCCCAGCATTTT. Residues: CASSWSGNQPQHF.

For this clone: This sample also contains other DNA sequences that code for the same CDR3. The chain employs TRBV7-8 and TRBJ2-1; either TRBD1 or TRBD2 may fit D (5 bases each). The germline CDR1 and CDR2 sequences are SGHVS and FQNEAQ. The CDR3 consists of 15 residues. The V and J ends lost 4 bases and 0 bases respectively, with 10 bases between them. CDR3 protein: CASSSGTGSYNEQFF. For the CDR3, the DNA is TGTGCCAGCAGCTCAGGGACCGGCTCCTACAATGAGCAGTTCTTC.

The rearrangement uses TRBV28 and TRBJ1-2, with 9 bases aligning to TRBD1. V dropped 6 bases and J dropped 6; count of bases not matched to a gene: 8. CDR1 MDHEN and CDR2 SYDVKM come from the germline V gene. The CDR3 sequence is 14 residues long. The CDR3 protein is CASSWGQGRNGYTF. CDR3 DNA sequence: TGTGCCAGCAGCTGGGGACAGGGAAGGAATGGCTACACCTTC.

The chain uses TRBV7-8 and TRBJ2-3; TRBD1 or TRBD2 may be the D gene (6 bases each). The germline CDR1 and CDR2 sequences are SGHVS and FQNEAQ. Trimming removed 1 base from V and 3 bases from J, with 14 bases in between. The CDR3 is 16 amino acids. CDR3 residues: CASSLVTGAGTDTQYF. Written as DNA, the CDR3 is TGTGCCAGCAGCTTAGTCACGGGGGCGGGGACAGATACGCAGTATTTT.

The V gene is TRBV4-3, the J gene TRBJ2-2; D call uncertain. The germline V gene encodes CDR1 LGHNA and CDR2 YSLEER. The CDR3 extends over 11 amino acids. V lost 2 bases and J 5 bases, leaving 0 bases between the germline ends. CDR3 protein: CASSQTGELFF. In DNA form, the CDR3 reads TGCGCCAGCAGCCAAACCGGGGAGCTGTTTTTT.

This clone appeared a few times. The chain carries TRBV10-3 and TRBJ1-5; 10 bases align to TRBD1. The V gene's germline CDR1 is ENHRY and CDR2 SYGVKD. The CDR3 covers 14 residues. Trimming removed 8 bases from V and 1 base from J; junction bases left unmatched: 2. CDR3 protein: CAIGTGASNQPQHF. The CDR3 DNA follows: TGTGCCATCGGGACAGGGGCGAGCAATCAGCCCCAGCATTTT.

As for this clone: Other DNA variants within this sample encode the same CDR3. This chain joins TRBV5-1 and TRBJ2-1; no reliable D call. The germline V gene encodes CDR1 SGHRS and CDR2 YFSETQ. The CDR3 has 14 residues. The V gene lost 0 bases and the J gene lost 4 bases, with 8 bases spanning the gap. This chain's CDR3 is CASSLGVRYNEQFF. The CDR3 DNA reads as TGCGCCAGCAGCTTGGGTGTTAGATACAATGAGCAGTTCTTC.

This clone was counted a few times. The rearrangement joins TRBV30 to TRBJ1-5; D is undetermined. V lost 1 base and J lost 5, with 9 bases in between. This CDR3 is 13 amino acids long. Germline loops: CDR1 GTSNPN, CDR2 SVGIG (reference sequence). The chain's CDR3 is CAWSGAQDQPQHF. CDR3 coding DNA: TGTGCCTGGAGTGGGGCACAAGATCAGCCCCAGCATTTT.

The CDR3 loop is CASSDSLAGGELFF. DNA of the CDR3: TGTGCCAGCAGTGACTCGTTAGCTGGCGGGGAGCTGTTTTTT. The chain uses TRBV6-4 and TRBJ2-2; D gene uncertain. The CDR3 runs 14 residues. V dropped 0 bases and J dropped 7 bases, with 9 bases sitting between them. The V gene's germline CDR1 is MRHNA and CDR2 SNTAGT.

The table lists this clone with a few counts. The V and J genes are TRBV4-3 and TRBJ1-5, with no clear D. CDR1 and CDR2 from the germline V gene are LGHNA and YSLEER. Trimming left V 0 bases short and J 7 bases short, with 7 bases between. The CDR3 has 13 amino acids. CDR3 residues: CASSQDILQPQHF. CDR3 nucleotides: TGCGCCAGCAGCCAAGATATACTCCAGCCCCAGCATTTT.

The chain joins TRBV5-6 to TRBJ2-5, with D perhaps TRBD1 or TRBD2 (5 bases each). Per the germline V gene, CDR1 is SGHDT and CDR2 is YYEEEE. With 1 base removed from V and 10 bases from J, the gap between germline ends came to 14 bases. This CDR3 has 13 residues. The CDR3 protein is CASSLMTQEVQYF. The CDR3 coding sequence is TGTGCCAGCAGCTTGATGACACAGGAGGTCCAGTACTTC.

The chain joins TRBV29-1 to TRBJ2-5; D is unresolved. Between the trimmed V and J ends, which lost 7 bases and 3 bases, there was a span of 6 bases. The CDR3 spans 10 residues. The germline gives CDR1 SQVTM, CDR2 ANQGSEA. The CDR3 reads CSATEETQYF. DNA for the CDR3: TGCAGCGCTACGGAAGAGACCCAGTACTTC.

This chain joins TRBV6-1 and TRBJ1-3, with no clear D. Trimming stripped 6 bases from V and 1 base from J, with 10 bases between. CDR3 length equals 14 residues. CDR1 MNHNS and CDR2 SASEGT come from the germline V gene. This CDR3 reads CASRRTKSGNTIYF. For the CDR3, the DNA is TGTGCCAGCAGGCGCACAAAATCTGGAAACACCATATATTTT.

The gene calls are TRBV9 and TRBJ2-3, with TRBD2 identical over 12 bases. CDR1 and CDR2 from the germline V gene are SGDLS and YYNGEE. V lost 2 bases and J lost 5; bases outside the gene matches: 3. This CDR3 is built from 15 residues. CDR3 region: CASSVLAGGQDTQYF. The CDR3 coding sequence is TGTGCCAGCAGCGTTCTAGCGGGGGGGCAAGATACGCAGTATTTT.

There are many counts of this clone. Within the sample, other DNA sequences also encode this same CDR3. V usage is TRBV5-1 and J usage is TRBJ2-1; D not resolved. CDR1 and CDR2 (germline): SGHRS, YFSETQ. The V end lost 5 bases, the J end lost 1 base, and 10 bases lay between the germline ends. The CDR3 consists of 14 residues. In DNA form, the CDR3 reads TGCGCCAGCAGTCTAGGATCTTCCTACAATGAGCAGTTCTTC. Protein: CASSLGSSYNEQFF.

The rearrangement uses TRBV6-6 and TRBJ2-3; perhaps D is TRBD1 or TRBD2 (5 bases each). Trimming stripped 2 bases from V and 2 bases from J, with 11 bases between. In germline, CDR1 is MNHNY, CDR2 SVGAGI (reference sequence). The CDR3 sequence is 15 residues long. CDR3 in DNA: TGTGCCAGCAGTTACAGAGGGGCCCTCACAGATACGCAGTATTTT. Its translation is CASSYRGALTDTQYF.

A few counts support this clone. The chain recombines TRBV15 with TRBJ1-1; TRBD1 aligns across 8 bases. Trimming took 1 base from V and 1 from J; bases not matched to a gene: 2. Germline CDR1 LNHNV, CDR2 YYDKDF (reference sequence). The CDR3 has 15 amino acids. The CDR3 nucleotides are TGTGCCACCAGCAGAGGACAGGGGCCGAACACTGAAGCTTTCTTT. Translating gives CATSRGQGPNTEAFF.

The CDR3 protein is CASNRQNQPQHF. The CDR3 coding sequence is TGTGCCAGCAACAGACAGAATCAGCCCCAGCATTTT. This chain links TRBV6-6 with TRBJ1-5; D may be TRBD1 (5 bases). The ends were cut back, 7 bases at V and 4 bases at J, with 8 bases in the middle. The germline V gene has CDR1 MNHNY and CDR2 SVGAGI (reference sequence). The CDR3 has 12 residues.